This T cell receptor beta chain was sequenced for a study of PD-1 blockade in classical Hodgkin lymphoma. Described time point: cycle 4 day 1 (C4D1), after more than five weeks of nivolumab. Relapse after autologous stem cell transplantation occurred in every patient, and brentuximab vedotin exposure varied. From thawed PBMCs, CD8+ T cells were isolated by magnetic negative selection. TCRdb's table, derived via immunoSEQ multiplex PCR, lists solely in-frame clones and lacks some. The table includes over 2,500 clones, roughly 77% detected once. Note on this clone: Its antigen is unknown.

Points from the study as a whole: Exclusion was the outcome for patients who began nivolumab under 1 year after ASCT. It was CD4+ TCR diversity, not CD8+, that rose significantly by C4D1.

This specimen was CD8+ T cells from blood, taken before the fourth cycle of nivolumab. This clonotype was obtained from a human donor with classical Hodgkin lymphoma.

The CDR3 DNA reads TGCGCCAGCAGCCAAGATCCTAGCGGGGGGGACTACGAGCAGTACTTC. It specifies CASSQDPSGGDYEQYF. J is TRBJ2-7 and V is TRBV4-3, with TRBD2 matching over 12 bases. Germline V lookup: CDR1 LGHNA, CDR2 YSLEER. This CDR3 is 16 amino acids long. V lost 0 bases, J lost 3 bases, and 3 bases stayed unmatched.